The clone carrying this TCR beta chain has more than one count but fewer than ten. The antigen remains undetermined. This sample's time point: newly diagnosed GD, antithyroid drugs for less than 3 months. The TCR library was prepared using RNA isolated from PBMCs. The data derive from a study of regulatory T cells in long-lasting Graves disease. Broader study findings: Thyroid tissue was not studied; only peripheral blood was. The small sample size may have reduced accuracy.

Germline V gives CDR1 SGHTA, CDR2 FQGNSA. The V gene lost 11 bases and the J gene lost 3 bases, with 17 bases spanning the gap. This CDR3 has 13 residues. In building TCR beta libraries, iRepertoire HTBI primers were used together with Arm-PCR of CDR3 regions. Each CDR3 protein is one row after TCRdb ran MiXCR on the multiplex PCR reads. Of 400,000 to 500,000 distinct CDR3 sequences in the sample, less than 15% were seen once. These records were also assigned to another study, of T cells in Graves' hyperthyroidism and ophthalmopathy. As that report states: Thyroid ultrasound, orbital computed tomography, clinical symptoms, and serum thyroxine and TRAb underpinned diagnoses.

This TCR derives from a woman in her 50s with Graves disease. V and J are TRBV7-2 and TRBJ2-7, with D perhaps being TRBD1 or TRBD2 (6 bases each). Sequencing used peripheral blood mononuclear cells (PBMCs), obtained at new diagnosis, from a patient treated with antithyroid drugs. The CDR3 sequence: CALERGEDYEQYF. In nucleotides, the CDR3 is TGTGCCCTCGAAAGGGGGGAGGACTACGAGCAGTACTTC.